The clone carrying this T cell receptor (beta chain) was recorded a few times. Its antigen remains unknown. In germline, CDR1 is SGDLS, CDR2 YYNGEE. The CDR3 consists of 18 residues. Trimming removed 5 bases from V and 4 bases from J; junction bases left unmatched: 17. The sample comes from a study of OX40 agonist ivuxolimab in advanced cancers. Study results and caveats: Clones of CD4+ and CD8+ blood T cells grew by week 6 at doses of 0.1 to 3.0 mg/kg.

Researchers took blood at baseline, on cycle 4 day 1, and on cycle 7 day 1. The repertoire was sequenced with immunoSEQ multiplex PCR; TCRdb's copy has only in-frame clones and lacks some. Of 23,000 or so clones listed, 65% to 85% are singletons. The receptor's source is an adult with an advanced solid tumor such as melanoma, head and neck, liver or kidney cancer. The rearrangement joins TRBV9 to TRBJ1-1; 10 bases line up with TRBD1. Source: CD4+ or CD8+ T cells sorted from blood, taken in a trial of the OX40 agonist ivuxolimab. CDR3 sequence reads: CASSKTSIPRDRGTEAFF. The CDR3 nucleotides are TGTGCCAGCAGTAAAACTTCAATCCCACGGGACAGGGGCACTGAAGCTTTCTTT.